This TCR beta chain was recorded in a study of cytomegalovirus exposure and HLA in healthy donors. Study-wide results and caveats: Earlier results showed most TCR beta V segments being productive about 90% or about 30% of the time. Further analysis was carried out later, and it showed several of the most significant clusters appearing linked to common viral pathogens. Available immune exposure information covered CMV serostatus only. Indistinguishable V segments such as TRBV6-2 and TRBV6-3 were excluded.

About this clone itself: As yet, its antigen is unknown. A junction end diverges from the germline sequence, so it may reflect a read error.

It was with 60 Vbeta and 13 Jbeta primers that the PCR ran. The repertoire was sequenced with immunoSEQ multiplex PCR; TCRdb's copy has only in-frame clones and lacks some. The data contain about 180,000 clones, just over 75% of them singletons. The CDR3 sequence is 18 residues long. Germline CDR1 and CDR2: SNHLY and FYNNEI. This clonotype was sampled from a man aged 18-30 years in good health and CMV-seronegative. The specimen sequenced was PBMCs. This sequence joins TRBV2 and TRBJ1-2; perhaps TRBD1 as D (6 bases). CDR3 loop: CASRDQGNRRRRSYGYPF. The CDR3 DNA sequence: TGTGCCAGCAGGGACCAGGGGAACCGGCGGCGTCGGTCCTATGGCTACCCCTTC.